Listed here are 24 T cell receptor beta chains from one sample, sequenced in a study of T cell responses to AZD1222 COVID-19 vaccine. Sequencing used immunoSEQ multiplex PCR; TCRdb keeps in-frame clones, though not all of them. Of about 140,000 clones detected, 70% to 90% appear once; the ten largest clones hold 5% to 5.5%. The sample was peripheral blood, taken 28 days after the second dose of the MenACWY control vaccine. The receptors were gathered from an adult who received the MenACWY meningococcal vaccine as a control.

This chain links TRBV30 with TRBJ1-5; no definite D call. The CDR3 consists of 14 residues. Per germline, CDR1 GTSNPN and CDR2 SVGIG (reference sequence). V was cut by 5 bases and J by 2 bases, with 13 bases left in between. DNA of the CDR3: TGTGCCTGGTCCCCCGGGAGCGGCAATCAGCCCCAGCATTTT. Protein product: CAWSPGSGNQPQHF.

This sequence joins TRBV30 and TRBJ1-5, with D possibly matching TRBD1 (5 bases). The CDR3 is 13 residues long. Germline CDR1 GTSNPN, CDR2 SVGIG (reference sequence). V lost 1 base, J lost 3 bases, and 7 bases lay in between. This CDR3 is CAWSEGYNQPQHF. The CDR3 region has the DNA TGTGCCTGGAGTGAGGGGTACAATCAGCCCCAGCATTTT.

This chain links TRBV5-8 with TRBJ1-5; the D is unclear. This CDR3 has 14 residues. The V and J ends lost 3 bases and 0 bases respectively, with 7 bases between them. Germline values: CDR1 SGHTS, CDR2 YDEGEE. CDR3 protein: CASSSGYSNQPQHF. CDR3 DNA: TGTGCCAGCAGCTCCGGTTATAGCAATCAGCCCCAGCATTTT.

The gene calls are TRBV19 and TRBJ1-2; 9 nucleotides agree with TRBD1. There are 15 residues in the CDR3. The germline V gene has CDR1 LNHDA and CDR2 SQIVND (reference sequence). The V and J ends lost 6 bases and 8 bases, in that order; junction bases with no gene match: 13. The CDR3 DNA reads as TGTGCCAGTAGCACCGACGGACAGGGGTCGCGGGGCTACACCTTC. This encodes CASSTDGQGSRGYTF. The whole variable domain, filled in from reference TRBV19 and TRBJ1-2, reads DGGITQSPKYLFRKEGQNVTLSCEQNLNHDAMYWYRQDPGQGLRLIYYSQIVNDFQKGDIAEGYSVSREKKESFPLTVTSAQKNPTAFYLCASSTDGQGSRGYTFGSGTRLTVV.

This chain joins TRBV27 and TRBJ1-6; D remains unclear. Germline lookup yields CDR1 MNHEY and CDR2 SMNVEV (reference sequence). V was pared by 2 bases and J by 4 bases, with 6 bases between. The CDR3 covers 14 residues. The DNA of the CDR3 is TGTGCCAGCAGTTTAAATGGGTATAATTCACCCCTCCACTTT. Its protein is CASSLNGYNSPLHF.

V usage is TRBV3-1 (or the pseudogene TRBV3-2) and J usage is TRBJ1-1; perhaps TRBD1 as D (6 bases). Trimming left V 2 bases short and J 7 bases short, with 14 bases between. CDR3 length: 14 residues. CDR1 is LGHDT and CDR2 is YNNKEL in the germline V gene (reference sequence). The CDR3 DNA is TGTGCCAGCAGCCAAAGGACAGAGCGAGGTGAAGCTTTCTTT. This translates into CASSQRTERGEAFF.

This clone was found once. V is TRBV15 and J is TRBJ2-5, with D hard to call. The V end was cut by 2 bases, the J end by 3 bases, with 7 bases between. The CDR3 is 13 residues long. The germline V gene has CDR1 LNHNV and CDR2 YYDKDF (reference sequence). CDR3 protein: CATSRTKKETQYF. The CDR3 region has the DNA TGTGCCACCAGCAGAACTAAAAAAGAGACCCAGTACTTC.

This chain links TRBV29-1 with TRBJ2-1, with D perhaps matching TRBD1 (7 bases). The CDR3 covers 14 residues. V lost 4 bases and J lost 0, with 10 bases in between. Germline loops: CDR1 SQVTM, CDR2 ANQGSEA. CDR3 DNA: TGCAGCGTTGTCCAGGGGGGCTCCTACAATGAGCAGTTCTTC. It codes for CSVVQGGSYNEQFF.

The chain recombines TRBV28 with TRBJ1-1; maybe TRBD1 (6 bases). From germline, CDR1 is MDHEN and CDR2 SYDVKM. V shed 2 bases and J shed 1 base, with 8 bases lying between them. The CDR3 contains 14 residues. The CDR3 DNA sequence: TGTGCCAGCAGTTTACCACAGGGGAACACTGAAGCTTTCTTT. This gives the protein CASSLPQGNTEAFF.

This sequence joins TRBV30 and TRBJ2-2, with 8 bases identical to TRBD1. Germline V gene lookup returns CDR1 GTSNPN and CDR2 SVGIG (reference sequence). V shed 4 bases and J 5 bases; nucleotides not matched to a gene: 6. The CDR3 has 14 amino acids. The CDR3 protein is CAWNLNRGTGELFF. DNA for the CDR3: TGTGCCTGGAACTTGAACAGGGGGACCGGGGAGCTGTTTTTT.

This clone was seen more than once but under ten times. The gene calls are TRBV9 and TRBJ2-7; D not resolved. V lost 0 bases, J lost 2 bases, and 9 bases lay in between. Per the germline V gene, CDR1 is SGDLS and CDR2 is YYNGEE. CDR3 length equals 14 residues. The CDR3 DNA reads TGTGCCAGCAGCGTAGGTCCGGCCCCCTACGAGCAGTACTTC. Translated, it gives CASSVGPAPYEQYF.

This chain uses TRBV11-3 with TRBJ2-2; D is perhaps TRBD1 (5 bases). The CDR3 is made up of 16 amino acids. Germline V gene sequence: CDR1 SGHNT, CDR2 YENEEA. Trimming took off 6 bases at V and 6 bases at J, with 20 bases between the two ends. The DNA of the CDR3 is TGTGCCAGCAGTTCCAGTTCCAGGGTAGTCCCCGGGGAGCTGTTTTTT. It encodes CASSSSSRVVPGELFF.

This chain joins TRBV6-6 and TRBJ2-7; 8 positions match TRBD1. This CDR3 is 13 amino acids long. The V and J ends lost 6 bases and 5 bases, in that order; junction bases with no gene match: 6. Germline V gene lookup returns CDR1 MNHNY and CDR2 SVGAGI (reference sequence). The CDR3 sequence is CASSEAGGDEQYF. CDR3 bases: TGTGCCAGCAGCGAGGCAGGGGGCGACGAGCAGTACTTC.

V and J are TRBV24-1 and TRBJ2-5, with TRBD2 matching over 9 bases. Looked up from germline, CDR1 is KGHDR and CDR2 is SFDVKD. The length of the CDR3 is 16 residues. J was trimmed by 5 bases and V by 3 bases; bases with no gene match: 9. The CDR3 bases are TGTGCCACCAGTGATGTGAGCGGGGGGTGGGGTGAGACCCAGTACTTC. The encoded protein is CATSDVSGGWGETQYF.

The V gene is TRBV2, the J gene TRBJ2-2; 7 nucleotides line up with TRBD1. The CDR3 extends over 13 amino acids. The V and J ends lost 6 bases and 7 bases, in that order; junction bases with no gene match: 5. From germline, CDR1 is SNHLY and CDR2 FYNNEI. The chain's CDR3 is CASRTGFGGELFF. CDR3 DNA: TGTGCCAGCAGGACAGGGTTTGGCGGGGAGCTGTTTTTT.

The V call is TRBV5-1, the J call TRBJ1-5, with D possibly matching TRBD1 (5 bases). The CDR3 sequence is 11 residues long. The germline CDR1 and CDR2 sequences are SGHRS and YFSETQ. V lost 1 base, J lost 15 bases, and 11 bases lay in between. CDR3 region: CASSLKQGRHF. Here the CDR3 DNA reads TGCGCCAGCAGCTTGAAGCAGGGACGGCATTTT.

In DNA, the CDR3 is TGTGCCATCAGTGACAGCTATGGCTACACCTTC. This gives the protein CAISDSYGYTF. The chain is built from TRBV10-3 and TRBJ1-2; D is ambiguous. This CDR3 has 11 residues. The V gene lost 3 bases and the J gene lost 4 bases, with 3 bases spanning the gap. CDR1 and CDR2 (germline): ENHRY, SYGVKD.

This chain connects TRBV9 to TRBJ1-1; unclear D gene. CDR1 and CDR2 from the germline V gene are SGDLS and YYNGEE. The CDR3 is 14 residues long. Deletions cut 4 bases from V and 2 bases from J, with 12 bases between. This CDR3 reads CASSRQTSNTEAFF. DNA of the CDR3: TGTGCCAGCAGCCGTCAAACCAGCAACACTGAAGCTTTCTTT. The variable domain in full, with the rest retrieved from reference TRBV9 and TRBJ1-1, is DSGVTQTPKHLITATGQRVTLRCSPRSGDLSVYWYQQSLDQGLQFLIQYYNGEERAKGNILERFSAQQFPDLHSELNLSSLELGDSALYFCASSRQTSNTEAFFGQGTRLTVV.

The rearrangement links TRBV7-8 to TRBJ1-1, with a tentative D call TRBD1 (6 bases). This CDR3 comprises 17 residues. The germline CDR1 and CDR2 sequences are SGHVS and FQNEAQ. V lost 5 bases to trimming and J lost 7 bases, with 26 bases between them. The CDR3 bases are TGTGCCAGCAGCAGCTTAGGCCACCGGGACATGGTCTATGAAGCTTTCTTT. Its translation is CASSSLGHRDMVYEAFF. Filled out from reference TRBV7-8 and TRBJ1-1, the complete variable domain reads GAGVSQSPRYKVAKRGQDVALRCDPISGHVSLFWYQQALGQGPEFLTYFQNEAQLDKSGLPSDRFFAERPEGSVSTLKIQRTQQEDSAVYLCASSSLGHRDMVYEAFFGQGTRLTVV.

The V and J genes are TRBV12-5 and TRBJ2-3, with a tentative D call TRBD2 (5 bases). Trimming stripped 8 bases from V and 0 bases from J, with 9 bases between. Germline V gene data show CDR1 as LGHNT and CDR2 as FRNRAP. The CDR3 has 13 residues. The CDR3 DNA follows: TGTGCTAGTTCTGGCGGGAGCACAGATACGCAGTATTTT. This sequence encodes CASSGGSTDTQYF.

The chain joins TRBV12-3 or TRBV12-4 to TRBJ1-1; D gene uncertain. V was clipped by 1 base and J by 0 bases, with 3 bases between them. The CDR3 has 13 residues. CDR3 sequence (DNA): TGTGCCAGCAGTTTAGGGCTGAACACTGAAGCTTTCTTT. It is translated as CASSLGLNTEAFF.

The chain carries TRBV4-1 and TRBJ1-5, with D maybe TRBD1 (5 bases). Trimming cost V 0 bases and J 2 bases, with 20 bases left between them. This CDR3 is 19 amino acids long. Germline V CDR1 and CDR2: MGHRA, YSYEKL. CDR3: CASSQDDFTALGGNQPQHF. DNA of the CDR3: TGCGCCAGCAGCCAAGATGACTTCACAGCCTTAGGGGGCAATCAGCCCCAGCATTTT.

This chain connects TRBV3-1 (or the pseudogene TRBV3-2) to TRBJ2-5; no firm D call. The V and J ends lost 3 bases and 1 base respectively, with 9 bases between them. The germline V gene encodes CDR1 LGHDT and CDR2 YNNKEL (reference sequence). CDR3 length: 14 amino acids. The DNA of the CDR3 is TGTGCCAGCAGCCATGTACAATCCCAAGAGACCCAGTACTTC. It specifies CASSHVQSQETQYF.

The chain combines TRBV19 with TRBJ2-3; tentative D call: TRBD1 (6 bases). The CDR3 totals 17 residues. With 5 bases removed from V and 0 bases from J, the gap between germline ends came to 18 bases. CDR1 and CDR2 from the germline V gene are LNHDA and SQIVND (reference sequence). CDR3 sequence (DNA): TGTGCCAGTAGTCAAAGAAGGACAGATCGTAGCACAGATACGCAGTATTTT. It translates to CASSQRRTDRSTDTQYF.